This TCR beta chain is drawn from a study of T-cell memory formation after mild COVID-19. Study-level points and caveats: Contracting clones from day 15 to 85 showed balanced CD4/CD8; later expanders favored CD4+.

TCRdb independently ran MiXCR on the 5' RACE reads; one entry per CDR3 protein. The data show 280,000 or so distinct CDR3 sequences, approximately 7.6% seen once. Concerning this clonotype: Antigen specificity is unknown.

Germline loops: CDR1 SGHTA, CDR2 FQGNSA. The CDR3 extends over 14 amino acids. Trimming removed 4 bases at V and 1 base at J, with 10 bases between. The chain joins TRBV7-2 to TRBJ1-2, with D uncertain. Source material: PBMCs or a T cell subset sorted from them (not recorded which). This clonotype was obtained from a young man who had mild COVID-19 (a few samples of this study predate the infection). Cell type and time point are not known. The CDR3 bases are TGTGCCAGCAGCTACGGACTGATTAACTATGGCTACACCTTC. Protein sequence: CASSYGLINYGYTF.